This T cell receptor (beta chain) was recovered during a study of blood T cells in healthy people across ages. Samples each yielded at least 6 micrograms of total RNA. Combining a sample-barcoded 5' primer with a J-beta primer mix, a second PCR ran for roughly 7 to 12 cycles. TCRdb ran MiXCR on the 5' RACE reads and lists one entry per CDR3 protein. This sample has just under 550,000 distinct CDR3 sequences, with 24% found just once. This clonotype was seen only a few times. A further study also used this sample, focusing on T cells of mothers and their children. That report notes: A slight, non-significant increase in overlap was found for related mother-child pairs relative to unrelated pairs. Detection yielded no persistent microchimeric T cell clones.

The sample comprised blood. The TCR sequence derives from a boy between 10 and 17 years old in good health.

The CDR3 DNA follows: TGTGCCAGCAGCATCTCGGACAGGGCCGACAATCAGCCCCAGCATTTT. Translating it yields CASSISDRADNQPQHF. This sequence joins TRBV21-1 and TRBJ1-5; the DNA was not used to check the table's D call, TRBD1. TRBV21-1 is a pseudogene. The CDR3 spans 16 residues.